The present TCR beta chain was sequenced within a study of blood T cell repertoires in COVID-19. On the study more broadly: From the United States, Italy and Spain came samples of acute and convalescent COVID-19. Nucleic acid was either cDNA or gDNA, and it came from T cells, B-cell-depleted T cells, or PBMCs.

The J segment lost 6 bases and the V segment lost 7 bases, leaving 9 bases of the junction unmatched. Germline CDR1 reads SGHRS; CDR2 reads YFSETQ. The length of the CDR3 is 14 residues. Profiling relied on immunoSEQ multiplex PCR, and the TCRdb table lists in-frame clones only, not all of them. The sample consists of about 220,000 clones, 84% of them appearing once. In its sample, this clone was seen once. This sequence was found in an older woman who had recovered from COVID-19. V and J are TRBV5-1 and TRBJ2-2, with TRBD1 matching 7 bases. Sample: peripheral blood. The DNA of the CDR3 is TGCGCCAGCGCCCCGGGACAGCAGGCCGGGGAGCTGTTTTTT. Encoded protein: CASAPGQQAGELFF.